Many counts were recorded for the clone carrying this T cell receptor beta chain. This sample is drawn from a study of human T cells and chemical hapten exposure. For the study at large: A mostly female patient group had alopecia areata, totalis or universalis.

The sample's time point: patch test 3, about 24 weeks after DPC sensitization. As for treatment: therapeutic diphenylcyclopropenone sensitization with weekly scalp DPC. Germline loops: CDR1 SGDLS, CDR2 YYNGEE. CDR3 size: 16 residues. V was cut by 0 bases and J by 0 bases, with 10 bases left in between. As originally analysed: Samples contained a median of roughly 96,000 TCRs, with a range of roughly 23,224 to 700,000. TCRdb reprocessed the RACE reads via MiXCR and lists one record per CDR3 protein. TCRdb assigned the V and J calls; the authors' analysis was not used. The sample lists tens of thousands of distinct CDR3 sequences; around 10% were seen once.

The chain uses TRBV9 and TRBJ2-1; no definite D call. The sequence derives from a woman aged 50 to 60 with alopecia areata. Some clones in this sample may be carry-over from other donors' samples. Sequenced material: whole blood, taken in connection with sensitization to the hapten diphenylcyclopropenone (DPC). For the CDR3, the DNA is TGTGCCAGCAGCGTAGCCCGAAGGAGCTCCTACAATGAGCAGTTCTTC. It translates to CASSVARRSSYNEQFF. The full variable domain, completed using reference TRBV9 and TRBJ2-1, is DSGVTQTPKHLITATGQRVTLRCSPRSGDLSVYWYQQSLDQGLQFLIQYYNGEERAKGNILERFSAQQFPDLHSELNLSSLELGDSALYFCASSVARRSSYNEQFFGPGTRLTVL.